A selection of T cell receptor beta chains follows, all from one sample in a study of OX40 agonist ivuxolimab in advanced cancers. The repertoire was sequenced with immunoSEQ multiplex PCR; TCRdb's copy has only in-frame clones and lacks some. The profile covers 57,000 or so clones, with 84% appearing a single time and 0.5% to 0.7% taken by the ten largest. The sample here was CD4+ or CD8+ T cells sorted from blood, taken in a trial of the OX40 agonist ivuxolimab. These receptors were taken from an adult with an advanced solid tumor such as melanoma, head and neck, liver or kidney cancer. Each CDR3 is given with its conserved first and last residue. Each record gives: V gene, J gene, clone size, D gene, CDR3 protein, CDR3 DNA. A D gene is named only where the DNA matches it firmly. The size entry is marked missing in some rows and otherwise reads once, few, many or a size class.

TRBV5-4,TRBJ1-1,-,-,CASSLGAETEAFF,TGTGCCAGCAGCTTAGGGGCGGAAACTGAAGCTTTCTTT
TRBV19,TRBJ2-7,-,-,CASSIGERGDYEQYF,TGTGCCAGTAGTATAGGGGAACGGGGTGACTACGAGCAGTACTTC
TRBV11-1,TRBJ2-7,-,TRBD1,CASDEQGAGEQYF,TGTGCCAGCGACGAACAGGGGGCAGGGGAGCAGTACTTC
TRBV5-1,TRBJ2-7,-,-,CASSRTGTSYEQYF,TGCGCCAGCAGCCGGACCGGGACCTCCTACGAGCAGTACTTC
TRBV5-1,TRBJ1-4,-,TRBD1,CASSFIEGQGARSNEKLFF,TGCGCCAGCAGCTTCATAGAGGGACAGGGGGCTAGGTCTAATGAAAAACTGTTTTTT
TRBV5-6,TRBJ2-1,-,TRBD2,CASSLAGLAGNNEQFF,TGTGCCAGCAGCTTGGCAGGTCTAGCGGGCAACAATGAGCAGTTCTTC
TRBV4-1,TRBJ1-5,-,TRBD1,CASSPPDRGLGSNQPQHF,TGCGCCAGCAGCCCACCGGACAGGGGACTCGGTAGCAATCAGCCCCAGCATTTT
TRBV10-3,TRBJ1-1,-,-,CAISESQGREAFF,TGTGCCATCAGTGAGTCTCAGGGGCGGGAAGCTTTCTTT
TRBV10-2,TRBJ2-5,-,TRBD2,CASSETSGGGQETQYF,TGCGCCAGCAGTGAGACTAGCGGGGGGGGCCAAGAGACCCAGTACTTC
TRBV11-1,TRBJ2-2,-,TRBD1,CASSIGTGGHGELFF,TGTGCCAGCAGCATCGGGACAGGGGGCCACGGGGAGCTGTTTTTT
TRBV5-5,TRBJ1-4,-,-,CASSCRECLGKLFF,TGTGCCAGCAGCTGCCGGGAGTGTCTAGGAAAACTGTTTTTT
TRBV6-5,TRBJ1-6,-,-,CASSYSEGTPPLHF,TGTGCCAGCAGTTACTCGGAAGGCACGCCACCCCTCCACTTT
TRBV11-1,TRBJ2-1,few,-,CASSLAWTDNEQFF,TGTGCCAGCAGCTTAGCGTGGACCGACAATGAGCAGTTCTTC
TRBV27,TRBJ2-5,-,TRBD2,CASSPSPQREGRGTQYF,TGTGCCAGCAGCCCAAGCCCCCAGCGGGAGGGCCGAGGGACCCAGTACTTC
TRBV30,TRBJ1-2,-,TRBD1,CAYGQGNYGYTF,TGTGCCTACGGACAGGGGAACTATGGCTACACCTTC
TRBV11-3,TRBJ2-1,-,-,CASSLQAGDEQFF,TGTGCCAGCAGCCTCCAAGCCGGGGATGAGCAGTTCTTC
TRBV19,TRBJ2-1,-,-,CASSMVWAFSYNEQFF,TGTGCCAGTAGTATGGTTTGGGCTTTTTCCTACAATGAGCAGTTCTTC
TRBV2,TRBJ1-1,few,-,CASLLLNTEAFF,TGTGCCAGCCTATTACTTAACACTGAAGCTTTCTTT
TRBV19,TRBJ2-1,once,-,CASSKRYDYNEQFF,TGTGCCAGTAGCAAGAGGTACGATTACAATGAGCAGTTCTTC
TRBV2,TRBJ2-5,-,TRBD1,CASSQDRVPEKTQYF,TGTGCCAGCAGCCAGGACAGGGTTCCCGAGAAGACCCAGTACTTC
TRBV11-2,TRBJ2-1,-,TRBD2,CASSRLAGNPYNEQFF,TGTGCCAGCAGTCGCCTAGCGGGAAACCCGTACAATGAGCAGTTCTTC
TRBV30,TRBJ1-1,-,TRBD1,CAWTLGQSNTEAFF,TGTGCCTGGACCCTGGGACAGTCGAACACTGAAGCTTTCTTT
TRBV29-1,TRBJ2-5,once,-,CSVEVGVETQYF,TGCAGCGTTGAAGTAGGGGTGGAGACCCAGTACTTC
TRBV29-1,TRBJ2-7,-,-,CSVEVAPLGYEQYF,TGCAGCGTTGAAGTTGCTCCACTCGGCTACGAGCAGTACTTC
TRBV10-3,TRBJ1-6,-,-,CASRPGLNSPLHF,TGTGCCTCCCGGCCGGGGCTTAATTCACCCCTCCACTTT
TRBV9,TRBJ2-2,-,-,CASSTGVGGPLGTGELFF,TGTGCCAGCAGCACCGGGGTGGGGGGCCCATTAGGCACCGGGGAGCTGTTTTTT
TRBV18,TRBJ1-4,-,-,CASSPGTSNEKLFF,TGTGCCAGCTCGCCAGGGACTTCTAATGAAAAACTGTTTTTT
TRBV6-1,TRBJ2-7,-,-,CASSTFKEQYF,TGTGCCAGCAGTACCTTTAAAGAGCAGTACTTC
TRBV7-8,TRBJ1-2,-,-,CASSLAGGAYGYTF,TGTGCCAGCAGCTTAGCGGGAGGAGCCTATGGCTACACCTTC
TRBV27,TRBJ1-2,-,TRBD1,CASSPRQGVYGYTF,TGTGCCAGCAGTCCTCGACAGGGGGTCTATGGCTACACCTTC
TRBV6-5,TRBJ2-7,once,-,CASRRGGTESYEQYF,TGTGCCAGCAGGAGGGGGGGGACCGAATCCTACGAGCAGTACTTC
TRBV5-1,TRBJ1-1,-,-,CASSLVFRAGPQNTEAFF,TGCGCCAGCAGCTTGGTTTTTAGGGCAGGGCCTCAGAACACTGAAGCTTTCTTT
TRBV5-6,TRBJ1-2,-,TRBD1,CASSLQGAKGYTF,TGTGCCAGCAGCTTACAGGGGGCGAAAGGCTACACCTTC
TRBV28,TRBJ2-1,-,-,CASSFAGNNEQFF,TGTGCCAGCAGTTTTGCAGGTAACAATGAGCAGTTCTTC
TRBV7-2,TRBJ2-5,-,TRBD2,CASSRSLAGGRETQYF,TGTGCCAGCAGCCGAAGCTTAGCGGGGGGCCGGGAGACCCAGTACTTC
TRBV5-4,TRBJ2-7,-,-,CASSPRGKGQSLYEQYF,TGTGCCAGCAGCCCCCGGGGGAAGGGACAGAGCCTTTACGAGCAGTACTTC
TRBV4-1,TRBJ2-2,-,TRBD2,CASSQGVLAGTGELFF,TGCGCCAGCAGCCAAGGAGTTCTAGCGGGGACCGGGGAGCTGTTTTTT
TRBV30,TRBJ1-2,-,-,CAWSVGGSGNYGYTF,TGTGCCTGGAGTGTAGGGGGTTCGGGTAACTATGGCTACACCTTC
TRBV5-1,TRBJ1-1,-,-,CASSLGQRGNTEAFF,TGCGCCAGCAGCTTGGGTCAGAGGGGAAACACTGAAGCTTTCTTT
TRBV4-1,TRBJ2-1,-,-,CASSQDPWAQFF,TGCGCCAGCAGCCAGGATCCCTGGGCCCAATTCTTC
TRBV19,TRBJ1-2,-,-,CASTPTGRANYGYTF,TGTGCCAGTACCCCGACAGGCCGAGCTAACTATGGCTACACCTTC
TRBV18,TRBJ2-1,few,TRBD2,CASSRSQREPNEQFF,TGTGCCAGCTCTCGAAGCCAGCGGGAACCCAATGAGCAGTTCTTC
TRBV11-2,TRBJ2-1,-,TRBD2,CASSPAGNEQFF,TGTGCCAGCAGCCCAGCGGGGAATGAGCAGTTCTTC
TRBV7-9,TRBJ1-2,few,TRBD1,CASSFLPTGAPTF,TGTGCCAGCAGCTTCCTCCCGACAGGGGCCCCCACCTTC
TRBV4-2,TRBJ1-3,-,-,CASSQETTATFGNTIYF,TGTGCCAGCAGCCAGGAGACCACAGCTACTTTTGGAAACACCATATATTTT
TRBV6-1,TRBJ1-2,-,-,CASSETGGLLGYTF,TGTGCCAGCAGTGAAACTGGGGGGCTCTTGGGCTACACCTTC
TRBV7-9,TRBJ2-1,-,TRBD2,CASSPPSGVNEQFF,TGTGCCAGCAGCCCTCCTAGCGGGGTTAATGAGCAGTTCTTC
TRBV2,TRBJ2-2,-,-,CASSEAPDGGGELFF,TGTGCCAGCAGTGAAGCGCCGGACGGGGGCGGGGAGCTGTTTTTT
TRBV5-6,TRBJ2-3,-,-,CASSRMGGDTQYF,TGTGCCAGCAGCCGGATGGGAGGAGATACGCAGTATTTT
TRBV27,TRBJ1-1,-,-,CASRGRPRTEAFF,TGTGCCAGCAGAGGACGGCCGAGGACTGAAGCTTTCTTT
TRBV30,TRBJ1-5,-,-,CAWSYREGGNQPQHF,TGTGCCTGGAGTTACCGGGAGGGGGGCAATCAGCCCCAGCATTTT
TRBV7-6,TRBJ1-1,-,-,CASSLDPGGDTEAFF,TGTGCCAGCAGCTTAGATCCGGGCGGGGACACTGAAGCTTTCTTT
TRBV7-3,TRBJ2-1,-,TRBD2,CASSAGLAGWGEQFF,TGTGCCAGCAGCGCCGGACTAGCGGGATGGGGGGAGCAGTTCTTC
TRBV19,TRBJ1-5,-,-,CASRLIASNQPQHF,TGTGCCAGTAGATTAATCGCTAGCAATCAGCCCCAGCATTTT
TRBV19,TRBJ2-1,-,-,CASSIRGGGGPGNEQFF,TGTGCCAGTAGTATTCGGGGCGGAGGGGGCCCGGGCAATGAGCAGTTCTTC
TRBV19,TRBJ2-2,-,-,CASSIPSGELFF,TGTGCCAGTAGTATACCTTCCGGGGAGCTGTTTTTT
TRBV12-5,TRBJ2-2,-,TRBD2,CASGSLQREGRSNTGELFF,TGTGCTAGTGGTTCCCTCCAGCGGGAGGGCCGATCGAACACCGGGGAGCTGTTTTTT
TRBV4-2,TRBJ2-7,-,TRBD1,CASSQGGQGNYEQYF,TGTGCCAGCAGCCAGGGGGGACAGGGAAACTACGAGCAGTACTTC
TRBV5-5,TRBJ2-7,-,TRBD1,CASSSRTGGNSEQYF,TGTGCCAGCAGCTCCCGGACAGGGGGGAACTCCGAGCAGTACTTC